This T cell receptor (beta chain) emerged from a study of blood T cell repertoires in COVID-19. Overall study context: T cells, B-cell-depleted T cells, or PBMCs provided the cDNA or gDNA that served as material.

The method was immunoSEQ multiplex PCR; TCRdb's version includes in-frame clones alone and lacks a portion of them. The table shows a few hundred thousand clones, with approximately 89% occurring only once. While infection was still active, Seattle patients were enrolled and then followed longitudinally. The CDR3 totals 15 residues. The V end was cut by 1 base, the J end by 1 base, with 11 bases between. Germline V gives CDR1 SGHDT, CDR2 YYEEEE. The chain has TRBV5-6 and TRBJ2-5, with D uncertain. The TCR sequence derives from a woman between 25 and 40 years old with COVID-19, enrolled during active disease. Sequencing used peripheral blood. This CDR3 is CASSLSAAVQETQYF. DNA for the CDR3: TGTGCCAGCAGCTTGTCGGCGGCAGTCCAAGAGACCCAGTACTTC.